The present TCR beta chain was sequenced within a study of identical twins. TCRdb itself ran the 5' RACE reads through MiXCR, one entry per CDR3 protein. The profile shows about 430,000 distinct CDR3 sequences, about a fifth of them singletons. Study findings and constraints: In beta out-of-frame sequences, the excess sharing between twins was weaker.

This CDR3 contains 15 residues. Germline assignment: CDR1 LGHNA and CDR2 YNFKEQ. With 0 bases removed from V and 2 bases from J, the gap between germline ends came to 10 bases. As to this clonotype: Its specificity is unknown.

The sequenced sample consisted of naive T cells sorted from blood. The sequence was obtained from a man aged 50 or older in good health. The rearrangement uses TRBV4-2 and TRBJ2-5; no reliable D call. CDR3 coding DNA: TGTGCCAGCAGCCAAGAATTTGGTACACAAGAGACCCAGTACTTC. Residues: CASSQEFGTQETQYF.